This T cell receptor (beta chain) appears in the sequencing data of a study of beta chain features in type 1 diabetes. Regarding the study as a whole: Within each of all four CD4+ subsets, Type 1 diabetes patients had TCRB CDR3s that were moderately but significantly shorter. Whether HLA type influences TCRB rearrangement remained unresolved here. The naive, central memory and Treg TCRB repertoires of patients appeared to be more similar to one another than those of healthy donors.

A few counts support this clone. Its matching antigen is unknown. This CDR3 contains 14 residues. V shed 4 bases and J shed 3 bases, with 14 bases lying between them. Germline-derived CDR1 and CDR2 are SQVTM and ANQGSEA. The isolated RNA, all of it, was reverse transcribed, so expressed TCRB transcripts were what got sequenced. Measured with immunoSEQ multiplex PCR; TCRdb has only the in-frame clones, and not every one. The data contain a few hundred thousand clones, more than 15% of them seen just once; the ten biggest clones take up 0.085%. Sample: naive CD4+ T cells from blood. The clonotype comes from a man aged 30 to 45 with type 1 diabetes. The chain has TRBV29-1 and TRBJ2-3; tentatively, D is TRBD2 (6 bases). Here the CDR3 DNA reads TGCAGCGTTGCGGAGGGGATACGGACAGATACGCAGTATTTT. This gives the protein CSVAEGIRTDTQYF.